The rows below give T cell receptor beta chains drawn from one sample of a study of T cell responses to AZD1222 COVID-19 vaccine. The table came from immunoSEQ multiplex PCR; TCRdb's copy has only in-frame clones and leaves some out. The data contain 150,000 to 200,000 clones, 90% to 95% of them seen just once; the ten biggest clones take up 3% to 5%. The sample in question was peripheral blood, obtained on day 0 of AZD1222 vaccination. The receptors derive from an adult in good health. The CDR3 runs from the conserved cysteine through the conserved F or W. The D gene is left open where the match is weak. The size entry is marked missing in some rows and otherwise reads once, few, many or a size class.

clone_size	d_call	v_call	j_call	cdr3_aa	cdr3_nt
.	.	TRBV7-8	TRBJ1-2	CASSLEQANYGYTF	TGTGCCAGCAGCTTAGAACAGGCTAACTATGGCTACACCTTC
.	.	TRBV19	TRBJ2-3	CASSIERDTDTQYF	TGTGCCAGTAGTATAGAGAGGGACACAGATACGCAGTATTTT
.	.	TRBV11-2	TRBJ1-1	CASSLGPNTEAFF	TGTGCCAGCAGCTTAGGACCGAACACTGAAGCTTTCTTT
.	.	TRBV6-6	TRBJ1-5	CASRLTPGHHQPQHF	TGTGCCAGCAGGCTCACACCGGGACACCATCAGCCCCAGCATTTT
.	TRBD1	TRBV28	TRBJ2-7	CASRPGQLYEQYF	TGTGCCAGCAGACCGGGACAGTTGTACGAGCAGTACTTC
.	.	TRBV21-1	TRBJ2-3	CASSKEASGTPDTQYF	TGTGCCAGCAGCAAAGAGGCGAGCGGGACCCCAGATACGCAGTATTTT
once	.	TRBV4-1	TRBJ2-3	CASSQEGHGDTQYF	TGCGCCAGCAGCCAAGAGGGGCATGGAGATACGCAGTATTTT
once	TRBD1	TRBV6-5	TRBJ1-5	CASSTQGSGNQPQHF	TGTGCCAGCAGTACACAGGGGTCAGGCAATCAGCCCCAGCATTTT
once	.	TRBV10-1	TRBJ2-7	CASSPHVVSYEQYF	TGCGCCAGCAGTCCCCATGTAGTCTCCTACGAGCAGTACTTC
.	.	TRBV5-1	TRBJ1-2	CASSFQGGGYTF	TGCGCCAGCAGCTTCCAGGGAGGTGGCTACACCTTC
.	TRBD1	TRBV15	TRBJ2-1	CATSRDRDRVGHEQFF	TGTGCCACCAGCAGAGATAGGGACAGGGTTGGCCATGAGCAGTTCTTC
.	.	TRBV27	TRBJ2-7	CASSVASNYEQYF	TGTGCCAGCAGTGTGGCCAGCAACTACGAGCAGTACTTC
few	TRBD1	TRBV29-1	TRBJ1-5	CSVGTEDSNQPQHF	TGCAGCGTAGGGACAGAAGATAGCAATCAGCCCCAGCATTTT
.	TRBD1	TRBV5-1	TRBJ1-3	CASSYGTGDGNTIYF	TGCGCCAGCAGCTACGGTACAGGGGACGGAAACACCATATATTTT
.	.	TRBV7-9	TRBJ1-2	CASSPSSRAAGGYTF	TGTGCCAGCAGCCCCTCCAGTAGGGCGGCGGGTGGCTACACCTTC
.	.	TRBV2	TRBJ1-5	CASRTSGSYQPQHF	TGTGCCAGCAGAACGTCAGGGAGCTACCAGCCCCAGCATTTT
.	TRBD1	TRBV16	TRBJ2-3	CASSQSDRGTDTQYF	TGTGCCAGCAGCCAATCGGACAGGGGGACAGATACGCAGTATTTT
.	.	TRBV18	TRBJ1-1	CASTGDHPNTEAFF	TGTGCCAGCACTGGGGACCATCCGAACACTGAAGCTTTCTTT
.	.	TRBV5-1	TRBJ1-3	CASSLGPLSGGTIYF	TGCGCCAGCAGCTTGGGACCCCTCTCTGGAGGGACCATATATTTT
.	.	TRBV11-2	TRBJ1-4	CASSLVPHNEKLFF	TGTGCCAGCAGCTTAGTGCCACATAATGAAAAACTGTTTTTT
few	TRBD2	TRBV7-2	TRBJ2-1	CASSFYLTSGRRNNEQFF	TGTGCCAGCAGCTTCTACTTGACTAGCGGGAGGAGGAACAATGAGCAGTTCTTC
once	.	TRBV23-1	TRBJ1-1	CASSQSDGGGATEAFF	TGCGCCAGCAGTCAGTCCGACGGGGGGGGAGCGACTGAAGCTTTCTTT
.	.	TRBV2	TRBJ2-4	CASSPDAKNIQYF	TGTGCCAGCAGTCCGGACGCCAAAAACATTCAGTACTTC
.	.	TRBV2	TRBJ1-5	CASRLFDQPQHF	TGTGCCAGCAGGCTGTTTGATCAGCCCCAGCATTTT
.	TRBD1	TRBV5-1	TRBJ1-2	CASSLARDSTYGYTF	TGCGCCAGCAGCTTGGCACGGGACAGCACATATGGCTACACCTTC
.	TRBD1	TRBV7-9	TRBJ1-1	CASSLEHGTGKTEAFF	TGTGCCAGCAGCTTAGAACACGGGACAGGCAAAACTGAAGCTTTCTTT
.	TRBD1	TRBV11-3	TRBJ2-7	CASSLDSGTAYEQYF	TGTGCCAGCAGCTTAGATTCGGGGACAGCCTACGAGCAGTACTTC
.	TRBD1	TRBV18	TRBJ1-2	CASSPPGTGYGYTF	TGTGCCAGCTCACCGCCCGGGACAGGGTATGGCTACACCTTC
once	TRBD2	TRBV14	TRBJ2-1	CASSQVVLAGTNEQFF	TGTGCCAGCAGCCAAGTGGTCCTAGCGGGGACTAATGAGCAGTTCTTC
.	.	TRBV5-6	TRBJ1-2	CASSFRRSSGVSYTF	TGTGCCAGCAGCTTTAGACGGAGCTCCGGGGTTAGCTACACCTTC
.	TRBD2	TRBV15	TRBJ2-5	CATSKFLAGEETQYF	TGTGCCACCAGCAAGTTTCTAGCGGGAGAGGAGACCCAGTACTTC
.	.	TRBV5-1	TRBJ2-3	CASSFFGSTDTQYF	TGCGCCAGCAGCTTTTTCGGTAGCACAGATACGCAGTATTTT
.	.	TRBV5-6	TRBJ2-3	CASSLNWGASTDTQYF	TGTGCCAGCAGCTTGAATTGGGGGGCCAGCACAGATACGCAGTATTTT
.	.	TRBV3-1/TRBV3-2	TRBJ1-3	CASSRVASDSGNTIYF	TGTGCCAGCAGCCGGGTGGCATCCGACTCTGGAAACACCATATATTTT
.	.	TRBV2	TRBJ2-7	CASSPSGVSSYEQYF	TGTGCCAGCAGCCCCTCCGGGGTGAGCTCCTACGAGCAGTACTTC
.	TRBD1	TRBV5-5	TRBJ1-1	CASSLGGGTEAFF	TGTGCCAGCAGCTTAGGGGGCGGAACTGAAGCTTTCTTT
.	TRBD1	TRBV6-5	TRBJ1-4	CASSFLIGQGVEKLFF	TGTGCCAGCAGTTTTCTAATAGGACAGGGCGTCGAAAAACTGTTTTTT
.	TRBD2	TRBV3-1/TRBV3-2	TRBJ2-7	CASSQGLAGLYEQYF	TGTGCCAGCAGCCAAGGGCTAGCGGGACTTTACGAGCAGTACTTC
.	.	TRBV21-1	TRBJ1-2	CASSKDGFLYGYTF	TGTGCCAGCAGCAAAGATGGGTTCCTTTATGGCTACACCTTC
.	TRBD2	TRBV6-5	TRBJ2-7	CASMGTSGSYEQYF	TGTGCCAGCATGGGGACTAGCGGGTCCTACGAGCAGTACTTC
.	.	TRBV7-8	TRBJ1-1	CASSLGRRTEAFF	TGTGCCAGCAGCCTCGGTCGGAGAACTGAAGCTTTCTTT
.	TRBD1	TRBV19	TRBJ1-1	CASSVPGTGDTEAFF	TGTGCCAGTAGCGTGCCCGGGACAGGGGACACTGAAGCTTTCTTT
.	.	TRBV6-5	TRBJ1-5	CASRHAGQPQHF	TGTGCCAGTAGACATGCCGGACAGCCCCAGCATTTT
.	TRBD2	TRBV5-1	TRBJ2-1	CASSLQRGGRSYNEQFF	TGCGCCAGCAGCTTGCAGCGGGGGGGGAGATCCTACAATGAGCAGTTCTTC
few	.	TRBV11-2	TRBJ1-1	CASSLAGANTEAFF	TGTGCCAGCAGCTTAGCAGGAGCGAACACTGAAGCTTTCTTT
.	TRBD1	TRBV7-9	TRBJ1-1	CASSTDRGPNTEAFF	TGTGCCAGCAGCACCGACAGGGGGCCGAACACTGAAGCTTTCTTT